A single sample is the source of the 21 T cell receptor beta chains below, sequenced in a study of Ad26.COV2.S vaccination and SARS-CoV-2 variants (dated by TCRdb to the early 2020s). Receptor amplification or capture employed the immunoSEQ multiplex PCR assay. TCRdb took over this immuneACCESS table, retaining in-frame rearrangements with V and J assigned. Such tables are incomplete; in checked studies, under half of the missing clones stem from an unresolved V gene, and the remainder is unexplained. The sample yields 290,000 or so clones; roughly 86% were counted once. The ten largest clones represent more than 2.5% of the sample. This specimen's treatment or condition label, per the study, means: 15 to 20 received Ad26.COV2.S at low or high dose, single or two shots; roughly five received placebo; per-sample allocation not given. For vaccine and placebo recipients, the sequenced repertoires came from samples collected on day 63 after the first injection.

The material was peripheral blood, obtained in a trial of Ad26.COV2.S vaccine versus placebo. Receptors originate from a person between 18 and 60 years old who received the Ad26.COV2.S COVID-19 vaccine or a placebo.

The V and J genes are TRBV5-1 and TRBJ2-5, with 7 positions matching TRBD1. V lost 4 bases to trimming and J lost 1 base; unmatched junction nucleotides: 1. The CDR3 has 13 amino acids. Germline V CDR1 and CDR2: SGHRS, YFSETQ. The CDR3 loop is CASSGDSQETQYF. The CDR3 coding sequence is TGCGCCAGCAGCGGGGACAGCCAAGAGACCCAGTACTTC.

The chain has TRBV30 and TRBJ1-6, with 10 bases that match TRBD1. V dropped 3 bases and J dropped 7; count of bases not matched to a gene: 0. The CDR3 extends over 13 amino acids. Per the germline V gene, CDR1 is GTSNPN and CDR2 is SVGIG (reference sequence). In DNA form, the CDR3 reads TGTGCCTGGAGGGACAGGGGGAATTCACCCCTCCACTTT. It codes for CAWRDRGNSPLHF.

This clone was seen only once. The CDR3 loop is CASSESTSRLWQQYF. In nucleotides, the CDR3 is TGTGCCAGCAGTGAGAGCACTAGCAGGCTTTGGCAGCAGTACTTC. The genes are TRBV2 and TRBJ2-7, with D possibly being TRBD2 (6 bases). V lost 3 bases and J lost 8, with 20 bases in between. The CDR3 has 15 residues. Germline CDR1 reads SNHLY; CDR2 reads FYNNEI.

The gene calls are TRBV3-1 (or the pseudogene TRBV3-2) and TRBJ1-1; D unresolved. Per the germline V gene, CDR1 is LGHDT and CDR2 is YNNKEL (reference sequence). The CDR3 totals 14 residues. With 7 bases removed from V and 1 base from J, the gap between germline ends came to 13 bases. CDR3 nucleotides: TGTGCCAGCAACACTCATGGAGAGAACACTGAAGCTTTCTTT. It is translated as CASNTHGENTEAFF.

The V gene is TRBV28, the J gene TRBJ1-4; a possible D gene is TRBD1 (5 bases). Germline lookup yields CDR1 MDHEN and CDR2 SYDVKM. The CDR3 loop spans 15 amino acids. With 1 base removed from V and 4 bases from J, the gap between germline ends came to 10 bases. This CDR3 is CASSLLLRDNEKLFF. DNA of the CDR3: TGTGCCAGCAGTTTATTGCTCAGGGATAATGAAAAACTGTTTTTT.

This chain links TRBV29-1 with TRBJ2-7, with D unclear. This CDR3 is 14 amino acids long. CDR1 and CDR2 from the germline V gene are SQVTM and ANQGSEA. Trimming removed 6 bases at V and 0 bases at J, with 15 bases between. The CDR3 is CSVGITFSSYEQYF. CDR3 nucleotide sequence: TGCAGCGTGGGCATTACCTTCTCCTCCTACGAGCAGTACTTC.

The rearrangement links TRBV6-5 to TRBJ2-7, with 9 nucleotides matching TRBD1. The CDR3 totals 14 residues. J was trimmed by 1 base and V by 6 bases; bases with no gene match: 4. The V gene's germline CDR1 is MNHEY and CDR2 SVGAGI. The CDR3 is CASRRGQGSYEQYF. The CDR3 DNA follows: TGTGCCAGCAGACGGGGACAGGGATCCTACGAGCAGTACTTC.

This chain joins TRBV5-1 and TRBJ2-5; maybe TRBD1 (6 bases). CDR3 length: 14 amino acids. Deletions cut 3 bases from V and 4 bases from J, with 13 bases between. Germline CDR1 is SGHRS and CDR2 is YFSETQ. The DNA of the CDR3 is TGCGCCAGCAGCTACGGACAGCCGGGAGAGACCCAGTACTTC. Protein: CASSYGQPGETQYF. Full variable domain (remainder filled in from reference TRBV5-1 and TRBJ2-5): KAGVTQTPRYLIKTRGQQVTLSCSPISGHRSVSWYQQTPGQGLQFLFEYFSETQRNKGNFPGRFSGRQFSNSRSEMNVSTLELGDSALYLCASSYGQPGETQYFGPGTRLLVL.

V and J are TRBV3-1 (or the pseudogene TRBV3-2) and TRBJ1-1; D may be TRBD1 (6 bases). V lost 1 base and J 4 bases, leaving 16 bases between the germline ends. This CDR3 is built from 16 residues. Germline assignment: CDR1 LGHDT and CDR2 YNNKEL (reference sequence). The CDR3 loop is CASSQGGGGSRTEAFF. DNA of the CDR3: TGTGCCAGCAGCCAAGGAGGGGGGGGGAGCCGCACTGAAGCTTTCTTT.

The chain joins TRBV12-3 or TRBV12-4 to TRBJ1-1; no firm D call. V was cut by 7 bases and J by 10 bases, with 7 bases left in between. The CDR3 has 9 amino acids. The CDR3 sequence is CASTHPAFF. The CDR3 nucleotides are TGTGCCAGCACCCACCCAGCTTTCTTT.

The CDR3 here is CASSQQETNTEAFF. The CDR3 DNA follows: TGTGCCAGCAGCCAACAGGAGACGAACACTGAAGCTTTCTTT. This chain links TRBV4-2 with TRBJ1-1; D is unresolved. With 2 bases removed from V and 1 base from J, the gap between germline ends came to 8 bases. Germline V gene lookup returns CDR1 LGHNA and CDR2 YNFKEQ. The CDR3 is 14 residues long.

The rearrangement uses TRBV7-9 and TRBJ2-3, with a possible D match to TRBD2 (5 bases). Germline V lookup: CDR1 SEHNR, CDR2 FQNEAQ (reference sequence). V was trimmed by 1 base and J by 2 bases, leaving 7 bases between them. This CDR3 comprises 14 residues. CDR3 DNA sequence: TGTGCCAGCAGCTTAGTCCTAGCCACAGATACGCAGTATTTT. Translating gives CASSLVLATDTQYF.

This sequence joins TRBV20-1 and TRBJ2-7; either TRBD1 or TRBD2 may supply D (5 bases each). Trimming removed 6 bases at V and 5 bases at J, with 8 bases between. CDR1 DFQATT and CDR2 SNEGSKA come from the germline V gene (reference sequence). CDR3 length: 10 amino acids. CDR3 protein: CSAGTDEQYF. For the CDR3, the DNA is TGCAGTGCAGGGACCGACGAGCAGTACTTC.

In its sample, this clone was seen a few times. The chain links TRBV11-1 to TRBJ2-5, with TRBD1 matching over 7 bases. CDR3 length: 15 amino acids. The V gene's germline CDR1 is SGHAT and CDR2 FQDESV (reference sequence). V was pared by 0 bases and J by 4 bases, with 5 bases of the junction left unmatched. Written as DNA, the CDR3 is TGTGCCAGCAGCTTAGCGCTAGGGGGCGGAGAGACCCAGTACTTC. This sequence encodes CASSLALGGGETQYF. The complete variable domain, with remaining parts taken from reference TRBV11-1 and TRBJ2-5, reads EAEVAQSPRYKITEKSQAVAFWCDPISGHATLYWYRQILGQGPELLVQFQDESVVDDSQLPKDRFSAERLKGVDSTLKIQPAELGDSAMYLCASSLALGGGETQYFGPGTRLLVL.

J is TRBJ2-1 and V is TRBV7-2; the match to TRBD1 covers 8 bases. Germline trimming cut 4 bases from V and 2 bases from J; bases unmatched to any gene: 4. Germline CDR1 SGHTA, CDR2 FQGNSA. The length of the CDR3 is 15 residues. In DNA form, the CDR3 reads TGTGCCAGCAGCTCGACAGGGGCCACCTACAATGAGCAGTTCTTC. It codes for CASSSTGATYNEQFF.

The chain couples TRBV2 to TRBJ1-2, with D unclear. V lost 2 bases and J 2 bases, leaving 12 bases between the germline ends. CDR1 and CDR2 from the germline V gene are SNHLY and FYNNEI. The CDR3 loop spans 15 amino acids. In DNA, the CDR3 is TGTGCCAGCAGTGAAAAGGTCCTGGCCAACTATGGCTACACCTTC. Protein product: CASSEKVLANYGYTF.

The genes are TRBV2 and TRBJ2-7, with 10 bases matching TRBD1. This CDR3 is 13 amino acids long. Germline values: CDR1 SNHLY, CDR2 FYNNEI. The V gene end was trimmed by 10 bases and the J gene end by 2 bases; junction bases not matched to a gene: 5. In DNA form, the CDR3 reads TGTGCCACCGCTGGACAGGGGGCCTACGAGCAGTACTTC. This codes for CATAGQGAYEQYF.

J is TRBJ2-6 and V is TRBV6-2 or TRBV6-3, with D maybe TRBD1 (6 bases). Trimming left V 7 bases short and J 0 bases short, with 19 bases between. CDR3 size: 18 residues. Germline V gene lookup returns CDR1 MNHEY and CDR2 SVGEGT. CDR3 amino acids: CASNPGQTVNSGANVLTF. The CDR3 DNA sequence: TGTGCCAGCAACCCCGGACAGACCGTAAACTCTGGGGCCAACGTCCTGACTTTC.

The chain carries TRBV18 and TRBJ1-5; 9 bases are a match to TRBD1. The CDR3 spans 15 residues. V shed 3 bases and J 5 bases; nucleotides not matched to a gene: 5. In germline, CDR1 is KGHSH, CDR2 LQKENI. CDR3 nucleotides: TGTGCCAGCTCACCTAGGCGGACAGGGGATCAGCCCCAGCATTTT. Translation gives CASSPRRTGDQPQHF. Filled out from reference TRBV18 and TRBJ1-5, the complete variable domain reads NAGVMQNPRHLVRRRGQEARLRCSPMKGHSHVYWYRQLPEEGLKFMVYLQKENIIDESGMPKERFSAEFPKEGPSILRIQQVVRGDSAAYFCASSPRRTGDQPQHFGDGTRLSIL.

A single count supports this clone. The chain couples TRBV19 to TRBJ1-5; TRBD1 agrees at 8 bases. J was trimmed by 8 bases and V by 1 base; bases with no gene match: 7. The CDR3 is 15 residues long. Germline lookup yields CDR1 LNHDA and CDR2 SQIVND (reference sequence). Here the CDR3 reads CASSIGQGRVEPQHF. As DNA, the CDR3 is TGTGCCAGTAGTATAGGACAGGGGCGCGTGGAGCCCCAGCATTTT.

The DNA of the CDR3 is TGTGCCAGCACCGACAGTTTTACGTCTCGGGAGCAGTACTTC. The encoded protein is CASTDSFTSREQYF. The rearrangement joins TRBV28 to TRBJ2-7; a weak D match, TRBD1 (5 bases). CDR3 length equals 14 residues. Trimming took off 7 bases at V and 7 bases at J, with 20 bases between the two ends. Per the germline V gene, CDR1 is MDHEN and CDR2 is SYDVKM.